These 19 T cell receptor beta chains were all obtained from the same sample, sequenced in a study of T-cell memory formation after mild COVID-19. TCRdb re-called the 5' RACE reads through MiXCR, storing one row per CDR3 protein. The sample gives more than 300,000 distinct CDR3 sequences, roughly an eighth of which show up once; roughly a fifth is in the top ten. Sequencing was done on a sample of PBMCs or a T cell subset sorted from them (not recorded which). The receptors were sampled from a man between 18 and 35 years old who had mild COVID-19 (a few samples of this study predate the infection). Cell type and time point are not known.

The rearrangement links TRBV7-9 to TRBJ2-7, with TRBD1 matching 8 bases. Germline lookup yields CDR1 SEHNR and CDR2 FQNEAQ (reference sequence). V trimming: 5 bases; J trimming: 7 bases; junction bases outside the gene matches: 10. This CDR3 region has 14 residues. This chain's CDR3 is CASSSRQGYGEQYF. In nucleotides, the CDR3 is TGTGCCAGCAGCAGCCGACAGGGGTATGGGGAGCAGTACTTC. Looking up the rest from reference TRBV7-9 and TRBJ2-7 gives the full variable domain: DTGVSQNPRHKITKRGQNVTFRCDPISEHNRLYWYRQTLGQGPEFLTYFQNEAQLEKSRLLSDRFSAERPKGSFSTLEIQRTEQGDSAMYLCASSSRQGYGEQYFGPGTRLTVT.

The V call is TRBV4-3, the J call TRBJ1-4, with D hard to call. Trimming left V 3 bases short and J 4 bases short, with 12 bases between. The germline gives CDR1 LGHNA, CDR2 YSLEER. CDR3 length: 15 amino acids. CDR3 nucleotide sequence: TGCGCCAGCAGCCAGGTCCCGGGGTTTAATGAAAAACTGTTTTTT. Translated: CASSQVPGFNEKLFF.

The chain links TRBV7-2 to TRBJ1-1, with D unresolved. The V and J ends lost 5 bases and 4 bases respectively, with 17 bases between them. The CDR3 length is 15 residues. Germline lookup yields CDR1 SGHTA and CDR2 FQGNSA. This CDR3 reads CASSPSTWRATEAFF. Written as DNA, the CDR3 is TGTGCCAGCAGCCCCTCCACTTGGCGAGCCACTGAAGCTTTCTTT.

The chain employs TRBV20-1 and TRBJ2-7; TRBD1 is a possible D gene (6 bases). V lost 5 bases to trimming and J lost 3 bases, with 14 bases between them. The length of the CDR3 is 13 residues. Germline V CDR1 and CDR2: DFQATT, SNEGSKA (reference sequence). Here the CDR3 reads CSAGRTVGYEQYF. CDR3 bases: TGCAGTGCTGGAAGGACAGTAGGCTACGAGCAGTACTTC.

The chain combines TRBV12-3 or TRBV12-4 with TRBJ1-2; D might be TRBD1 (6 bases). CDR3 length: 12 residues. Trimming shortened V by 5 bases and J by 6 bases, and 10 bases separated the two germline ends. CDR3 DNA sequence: TGTGCCAGCAGTCAGAACAGGGATGGCTACACCTTC. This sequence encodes CASSQNRDGYTF.

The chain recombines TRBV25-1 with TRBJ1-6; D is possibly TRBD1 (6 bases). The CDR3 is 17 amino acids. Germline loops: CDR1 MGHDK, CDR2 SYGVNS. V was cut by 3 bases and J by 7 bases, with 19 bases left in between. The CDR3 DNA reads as TGTGCCAGCAGTGAGTCCCGCAGGGCAGGGGCAAATTCACCCCTCCACTTT. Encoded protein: CASSESRRAGANSPLHF.

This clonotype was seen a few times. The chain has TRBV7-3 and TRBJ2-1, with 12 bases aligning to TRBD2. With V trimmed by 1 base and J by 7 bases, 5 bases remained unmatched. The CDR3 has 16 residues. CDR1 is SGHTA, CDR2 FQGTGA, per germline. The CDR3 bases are TGTGCCAGCAGCTTAAGGTCTAGCGGGGGGGTGAATGAGCAGTTCTTC. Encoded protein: CASSLRSSGGVNEQFF.

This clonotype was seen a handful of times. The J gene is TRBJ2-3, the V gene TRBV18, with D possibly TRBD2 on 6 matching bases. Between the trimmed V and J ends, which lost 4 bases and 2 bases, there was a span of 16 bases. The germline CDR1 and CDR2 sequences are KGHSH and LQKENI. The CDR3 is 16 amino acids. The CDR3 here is CASSLYSAGTTDTQYF. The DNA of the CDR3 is TGTGCCAGCTCACTCTACTCCGCGGGGACCACAGATACGCAGTATTTT.

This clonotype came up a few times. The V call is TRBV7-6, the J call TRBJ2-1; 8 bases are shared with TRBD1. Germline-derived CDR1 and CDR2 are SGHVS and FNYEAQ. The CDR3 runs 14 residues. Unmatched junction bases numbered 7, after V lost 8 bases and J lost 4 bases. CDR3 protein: CASAWGQEYNEQFF. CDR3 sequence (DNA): TGTGCCAGCGCCTGGGGACAGGAATACAATGAGCAGTTCTTC.

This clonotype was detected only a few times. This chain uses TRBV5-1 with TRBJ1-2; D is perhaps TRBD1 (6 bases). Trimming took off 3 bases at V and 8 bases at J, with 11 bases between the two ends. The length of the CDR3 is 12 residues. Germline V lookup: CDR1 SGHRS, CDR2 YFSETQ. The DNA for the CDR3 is TGCGCCAGCAGCTACGACAGGCGGGGCTACACCTTC. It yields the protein CASSYDRRGYTF.

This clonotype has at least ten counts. The CDR3 DNA reads TGCGCCAGCAGCTTAAGTAACACTGAAGCTTTCTTT. Translated, it gives CASSLSNTEAFF. The V and J genes are TRBV5-1 and TRBJ1-1; D is unclear. This CDR3 is 12 amino acids long. Looked up from germline, CDR1 is SGHRS and CDR2 is YFSETQ. V was shortened by 2 bases and J by 2 bases, with 4 bases between the two germline ends.

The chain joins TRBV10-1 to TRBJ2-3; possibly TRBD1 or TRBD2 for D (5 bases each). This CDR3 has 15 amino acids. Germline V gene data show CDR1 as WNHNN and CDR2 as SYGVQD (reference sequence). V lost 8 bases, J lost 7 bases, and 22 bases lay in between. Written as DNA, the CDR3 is TGCGCCAGCGGACGAGGGGACCTGTTGCCTTATACGCAGTATTTT. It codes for CASGRGDLLPYTQYF.

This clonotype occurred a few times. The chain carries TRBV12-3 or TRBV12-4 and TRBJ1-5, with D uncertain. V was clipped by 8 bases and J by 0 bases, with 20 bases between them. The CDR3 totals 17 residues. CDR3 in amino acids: CASAQGLFGDSNQPQHF. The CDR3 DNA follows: TGTGCCAGCGCACAAGGACTTTTCGGTGATAGCAATCAGCCCCAGCATTTT.

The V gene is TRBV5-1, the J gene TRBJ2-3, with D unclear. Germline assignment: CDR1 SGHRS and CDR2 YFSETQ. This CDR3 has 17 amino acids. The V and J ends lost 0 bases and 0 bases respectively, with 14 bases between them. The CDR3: CASSLGPPRSSTDTQYF. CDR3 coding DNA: TGCGCCAGCAGCTTGGGCCCCCCGAGGTCTAGCACAGATACGCAGTATTTT.

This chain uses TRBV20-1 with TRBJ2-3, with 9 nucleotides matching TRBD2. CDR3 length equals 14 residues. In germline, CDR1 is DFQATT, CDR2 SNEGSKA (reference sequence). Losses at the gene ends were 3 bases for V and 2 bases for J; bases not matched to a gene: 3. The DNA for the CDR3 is TGCAGTGCTAGGCTAGCGGGGAACACAGATACGCAGTATTTT. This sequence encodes CSARLAGNTDTQYF.

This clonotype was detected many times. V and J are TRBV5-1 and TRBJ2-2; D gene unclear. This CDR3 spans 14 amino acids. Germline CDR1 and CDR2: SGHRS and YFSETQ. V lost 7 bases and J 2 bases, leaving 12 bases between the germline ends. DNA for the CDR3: TGCGCCAGCTCCAGACCAGGAAACACCGGGGAGCTGTTTTTT. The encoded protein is CASSRPGNTGELFF.

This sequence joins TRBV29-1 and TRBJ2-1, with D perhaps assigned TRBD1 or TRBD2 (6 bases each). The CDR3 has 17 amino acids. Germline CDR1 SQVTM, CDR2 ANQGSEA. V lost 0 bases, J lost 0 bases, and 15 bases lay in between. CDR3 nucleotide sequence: TGCAGCGTTGAAGACCCGCTAGGGGGGAGCTCCTACAATGAGCAGTTCTTC. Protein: CSVEDPLGGSSYNEQFF.

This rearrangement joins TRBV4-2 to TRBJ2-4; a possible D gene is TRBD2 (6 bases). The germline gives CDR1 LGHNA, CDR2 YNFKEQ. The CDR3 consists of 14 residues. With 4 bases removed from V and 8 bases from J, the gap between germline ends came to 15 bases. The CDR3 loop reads CASSPGRGSYIQYF. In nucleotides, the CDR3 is TGTGCCAGCAGCCCGGGTCGGGGGTCTTACATTCAGTACTTC.

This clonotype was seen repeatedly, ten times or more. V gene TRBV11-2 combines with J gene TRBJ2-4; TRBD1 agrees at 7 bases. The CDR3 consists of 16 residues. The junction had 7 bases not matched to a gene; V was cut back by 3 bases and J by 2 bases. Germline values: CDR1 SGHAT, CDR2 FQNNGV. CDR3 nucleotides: TGTGCCAGCAGCTTTGACAGGGTTTCGACCAAAAACATTCAGTACTTC. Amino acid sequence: CASSFDRVSTKNIQYF.